This T cell receptor beta chain was sequenced during a study of graft-versus-host responses after intestinal transplantation. Notes on this clone: Its target is unknown.

Generated by immunoSEQ multiplex PCR, the TCRdb table keeps only in-frame clones and is missing some. Of 75,000 to 100,000 clones detected, under 85% appear once; the ten largest clones hold about 18%. CDR1 and CDR2 from the germline V gene are SGHAT and FQNNGV. The CDR3 runs 17 residues. The J segment lost 11 bases and the V segment lost 4 bases, leaving 20 bases of the junction unmatched. The study, taken as a whole, reports: Within allografts, high graft-versus-host to host-versus-graft clonal ratios were seen among patients with graft-donor T cell macrochimerism.

The clonotype was recovered from a human donor who received an intestinal transplant. The chain joins TRBV11-2 to TRBJ2-5, with TRBD2 matching over 9 bases. The starting material was unstimulated CD8+ T cells sorted from spleen or lymph node cells, obtained before intestinal transplant. Written as DNA, the CDR3 is TGTGCCAGCAGCTCCCACTTGGGGGTAGCGGGAGTTAGGGAGCAGTACTTC. It codes for CASSSHLGVAGVREQYF.